This TCR beta chain was captured by sequencing in a study of T-cell memory formation after mild COVID-19. Study details: TCR clusters were largely donor specific. Whole-study results and caveats: The second-wave clones peaking on day 37 were not confirmed as SARS-CoV-2-specific. Pre-infection memory carried some responding clones, suggesting that cross-reactive memory joined.

CDR1 and CDR2 (germline): SGHVS, FNYEAQ. The V gene lost 1 base and the J gene lost 6 bases, with 19 bases spanning the gap. This CDR3 comprises 16 residues. MiXCR was run by TCRdb on the 5' RACE reads, yielding one entry per CDR3 protein. The table includes over 400,000 distinct CDR3 sequences, more than 20% detected once. A note on this clonotype: Its antigen is unidentified.

The sample consisted of PBMCs or a T cell subset sorted from them (not recorded which). The TCR originated in an adult woman who had mild COVID-19 (a few samples of this study predate the infection). Cell type and time point are not known. The gene calls are TRBV7-6 and TRBJ2-7, with D possibly being TRBD1 or TRBD2 (6 bases each). As DNA, the CDR3 is TGTGCCAGCAGCTTAGTGATTATCGGGGGCCGGGGCGAGCAGTACTTC. Amino acids: CASSLVIIGGRGEQYF.